The T cell receptor beta chain under discussion was sequenced for a study of early T cells in non-severe SARS-CoV-2 infection. This clonotype came up a few times. TCRdb reprocessed the 5' RACE reads via MiXCR and lists one record per CDR3 protein. The sample has around 100,000 distinct CDR3 sequences, approximately 14% seen once. Source material: whole blood. The source of this sequence is an adult who was a healthcare worker with PCR-confirmed SARS-CoV-2 infection or an uninfected control (not recorded which).

CDR3 bases: TGTGCCATCAGTGAGTGGCCCATAGCGGGACCCAACTCTGGGGCCAACGTCCTGACTTTC. It is translated as CAISEWPIAGPNSGANVLTF. V and J are TRBV10-3 and TRBJ2-6, with TRBD2 matching over 8 bases. Per germline, CDR1 ENHRY and CDR2 SYGVKD. The CDR3 is 20 residues long. The J segment lost 0 bases and the V segment lost 1 base, leaving 11 bases of the junction unmatched.